This TCR beta chain derives from a study of T cells in Graves' hyperthyroidism and ophthalmopathy. This CDR3 spans 23 amino acids. V shed 3 bases, J shed 0 bases, and the junction held 24 bases outside the gene matches. Germline lookup yields CDR1 MGHRA and CDR2 YSYEKL. This clonotype was seen at least ten times. The source material, RNA transcripts, was used to amplify TCR beta CDR3 regions. A first-round RT-PCR of the TCR CDR3 used the HTBI primer set. Each CDR3 protein gets one entry after TCRdb re-called the multiplex PCR reads with MiXCR. The sample shows more than 650,000 distinct CDR3 sequences, 12% to 15% of them seen only once.

V is TRBV4-1 and J is TRBJ2-1; 9 nucleotides line up with TRBD2. Sequencing used blood. This clonotype originated in a woman between 18 and 29 years old with Graves' hyperthyroidism. DNA of the CDR3: TGCGCCAGCAGCCACCCCCAGGGAGTTATCCTTACTAGCGGGCATCACTCCTACAATGAGCAGTTCTTC. This codes for CASSHPQGVILTSGHHSYNEQFF.